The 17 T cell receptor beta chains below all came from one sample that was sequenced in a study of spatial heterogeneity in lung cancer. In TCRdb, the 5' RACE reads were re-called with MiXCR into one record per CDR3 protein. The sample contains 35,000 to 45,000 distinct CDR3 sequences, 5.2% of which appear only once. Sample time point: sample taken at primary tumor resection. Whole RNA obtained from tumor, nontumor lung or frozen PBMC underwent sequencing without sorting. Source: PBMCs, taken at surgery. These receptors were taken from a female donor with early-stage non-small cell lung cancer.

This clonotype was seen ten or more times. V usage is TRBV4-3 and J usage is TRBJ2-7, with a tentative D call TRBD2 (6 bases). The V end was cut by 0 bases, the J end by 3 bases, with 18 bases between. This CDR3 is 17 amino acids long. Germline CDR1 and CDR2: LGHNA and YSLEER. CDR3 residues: CASSQDWGAGLNYEQYF. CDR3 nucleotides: TGCGCCAGCAGCCAAGATTGGGGCGCGGGACTTAACTACGAGCAGTACTTC.

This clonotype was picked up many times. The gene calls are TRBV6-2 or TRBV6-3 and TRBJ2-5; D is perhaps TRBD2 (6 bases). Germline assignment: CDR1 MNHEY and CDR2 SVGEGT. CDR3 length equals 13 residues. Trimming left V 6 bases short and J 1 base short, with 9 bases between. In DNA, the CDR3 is TGTGCCAGCAGCACGGGACTCCAAGAGACCCAGTACTTC. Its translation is CASSTGLQETQYF.

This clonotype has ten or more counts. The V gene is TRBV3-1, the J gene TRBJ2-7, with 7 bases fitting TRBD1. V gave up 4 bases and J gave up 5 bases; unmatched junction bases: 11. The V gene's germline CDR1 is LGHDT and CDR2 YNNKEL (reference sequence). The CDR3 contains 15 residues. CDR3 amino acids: CASSPRRTGVDEQYF. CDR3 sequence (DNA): TGTGCCAGCAGCCCCCGACGAACAGGGGTGGACGAGCAGTACTTC.

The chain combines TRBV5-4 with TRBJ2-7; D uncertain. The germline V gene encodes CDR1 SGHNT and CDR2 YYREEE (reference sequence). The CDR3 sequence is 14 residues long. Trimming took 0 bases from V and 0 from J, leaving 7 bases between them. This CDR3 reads CASSLEVHSYEQYF. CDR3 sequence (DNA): TGTGCCAGCAGCTTGGAGGTCCACTCCTACGAGCAGTACTTC.

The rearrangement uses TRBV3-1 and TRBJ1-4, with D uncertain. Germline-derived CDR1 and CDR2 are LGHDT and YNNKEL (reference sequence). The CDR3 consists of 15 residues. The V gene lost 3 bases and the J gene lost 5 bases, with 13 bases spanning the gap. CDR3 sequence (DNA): TGTGCCAGCAGCCAGGACCCACGTCCCAATGAAAAACTGTTTTTT. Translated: CASSQDPRPNEKLFF.

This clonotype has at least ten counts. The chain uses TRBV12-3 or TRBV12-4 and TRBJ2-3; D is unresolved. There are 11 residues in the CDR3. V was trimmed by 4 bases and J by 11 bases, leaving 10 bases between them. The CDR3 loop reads CASSWMEWQYF. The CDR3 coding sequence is TGTGCCAGCAGTTGGATGGAGTGGCAGTATTTT.

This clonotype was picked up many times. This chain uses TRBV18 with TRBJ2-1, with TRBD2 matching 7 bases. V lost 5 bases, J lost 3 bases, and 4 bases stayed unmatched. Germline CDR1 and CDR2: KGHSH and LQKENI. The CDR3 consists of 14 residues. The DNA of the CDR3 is TGTGCCAGCTCAACCACGGGGGGCTACAATGAGCAGTTCTTC. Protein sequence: CASSTTGGYNEQFF. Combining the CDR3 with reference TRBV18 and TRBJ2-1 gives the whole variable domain NAGVMQNPRHLVRRRGQEARLRCSPMKGHSHVYWYRQLPEEGLKFMVYLQKENIIDESGMPKERFSAEFPKEGPSILRIQQVVRGDSAAYFCASSTTGGYNEQFFGPGTRLTVL.

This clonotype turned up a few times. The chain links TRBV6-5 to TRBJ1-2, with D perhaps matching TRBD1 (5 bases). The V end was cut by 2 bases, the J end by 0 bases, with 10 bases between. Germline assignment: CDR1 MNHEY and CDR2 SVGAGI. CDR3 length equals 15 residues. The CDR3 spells CASSYGQHSNYGYTF. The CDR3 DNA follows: TGTGCCAGCAGTTACGGACAACATTCTAACTATGGCTACACCTTC.

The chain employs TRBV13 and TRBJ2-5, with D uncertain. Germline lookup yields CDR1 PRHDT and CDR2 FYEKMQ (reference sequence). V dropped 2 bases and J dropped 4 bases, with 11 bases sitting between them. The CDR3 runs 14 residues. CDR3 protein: CASSLYEQRETQYF. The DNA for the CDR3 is TGTGCCAGCAGCTTATATGAGCAGCGAGAGACCCAGTACTTC.

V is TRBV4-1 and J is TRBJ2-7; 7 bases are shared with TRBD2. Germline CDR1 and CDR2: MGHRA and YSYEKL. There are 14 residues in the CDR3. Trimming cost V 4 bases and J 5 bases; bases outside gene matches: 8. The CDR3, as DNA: TGCGCCAGCAGCCCCCTCCAACGGGGGGACGAGCAGTACTTC. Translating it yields CASSPLQRGDEQYF.

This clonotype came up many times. CDR3 bases: TGCGCCAGCAGCTCAAACGGGGCCAACTATAATTCACCCCTCCACTTT. Residues: CASSSNGANYNSPLHF. This chain connects TRBV5-1 to TRBJ1-6, with D possibly matching TRBD1 (5 bases). CDR3 length: 16 amino acids. V lost 3 bases and J 3 bases, leaving 13 bases between the germline ends. In germline, CDR1 is SGHRS, CDR2 YFSETQ.

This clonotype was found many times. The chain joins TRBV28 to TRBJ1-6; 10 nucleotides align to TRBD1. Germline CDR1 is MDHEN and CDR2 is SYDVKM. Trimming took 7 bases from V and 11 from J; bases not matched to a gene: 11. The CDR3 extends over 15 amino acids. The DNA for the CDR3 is TGTGCCAGCAATCAACCGGGACAGGGGCTCGCACCCCTCCACTTT. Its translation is CASNQPGQGLAPLHF.

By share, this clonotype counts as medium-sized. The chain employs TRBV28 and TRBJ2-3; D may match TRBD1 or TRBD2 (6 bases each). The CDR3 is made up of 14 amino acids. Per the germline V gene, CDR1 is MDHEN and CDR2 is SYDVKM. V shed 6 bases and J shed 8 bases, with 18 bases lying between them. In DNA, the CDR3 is TGTGCCAGCAGCCCTGGGGGGCAGGGGACTACGCAGTATTTT. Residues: CASSPGGQGTTQYF.

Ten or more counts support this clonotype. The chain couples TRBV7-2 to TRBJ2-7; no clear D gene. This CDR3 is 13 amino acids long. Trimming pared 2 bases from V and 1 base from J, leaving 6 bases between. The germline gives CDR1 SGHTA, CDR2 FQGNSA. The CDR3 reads CASSLFPSYEQYF. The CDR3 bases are TGTGCCAGCAGCTTATTTCCTTCCTACGAGCAGTACTTC. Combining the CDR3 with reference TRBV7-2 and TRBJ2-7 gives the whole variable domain GAGVSQSPSNKVTEKGKDVELRCDPISGHTALYWYRQSLGQGLEFLIYFQGNSAPDKSGLPSDRFSAERTGGSVSTLTIQRTQQEDSAVYLCASSLFPSYEQYFGPGTRLTVT.

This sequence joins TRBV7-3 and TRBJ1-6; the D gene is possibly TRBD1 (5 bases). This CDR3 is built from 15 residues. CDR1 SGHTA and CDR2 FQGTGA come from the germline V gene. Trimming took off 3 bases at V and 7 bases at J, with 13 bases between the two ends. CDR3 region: CASSFSGTVNSPLHF. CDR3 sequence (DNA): TGTGCCAGCAGCTTCTCCGGGACGGTGAATTCACCCCTCCACTTT.

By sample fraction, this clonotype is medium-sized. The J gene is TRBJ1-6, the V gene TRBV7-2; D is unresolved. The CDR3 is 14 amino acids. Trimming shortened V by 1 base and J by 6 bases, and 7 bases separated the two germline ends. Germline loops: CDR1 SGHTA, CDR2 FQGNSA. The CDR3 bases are TGTGCCAGCAGCTTAGGGGTCTTTAATTCACCCCTCCACTTT. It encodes CASSLGVFNSPLHF.

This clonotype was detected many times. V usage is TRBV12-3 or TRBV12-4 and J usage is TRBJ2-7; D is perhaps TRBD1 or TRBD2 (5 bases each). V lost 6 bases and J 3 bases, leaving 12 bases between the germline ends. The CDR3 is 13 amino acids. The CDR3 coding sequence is TGTGCCAGCAGAACCGGGACGGTCTACGAGCAGTACTTC. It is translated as CASRTGTVYEQYF.